One and the same sample provided the 28 T cell receptor beta chains below, sequenced in a study of cytomegalovirus exposure and HLA in healthy donors. The PCR was carried out with 60 Vbeta primers and 13 Jbeta primers. Produced via immunoSEQ multiplex PCR; TCRdb's table is partial and in-frame only. Of fewer than 250,000 clones listed, roughly 82% are singletons. Sequenced material: PBMCs. These receptors came from a man between 35 and 55 years old in good health and CMV-seropositive.

The chain recombines TRBV6-1 with TRBJ1-2; tentatively, D is TRBD1 (5 bases). The CDR3 is made up of 14 amino acids. Trimming pared 2 bases from V and 7 bases from J, leaving 14 bases between. The V gene's germline CDR1 is MNHNS and CDR2 SASEGT. The CDR3 region has the DNA TGTGCCAGCAGTGAACCCGACAGCTGGGGTGGCTACACCTTC. Protein product: CASSEPDSWGGYTF.

The rearrangement uses TRBV7-2 and TRBJ2-6, with TRBD1 matching over 7 bases. CDR1 and CDR2 (germline): SGHTA, FQGNSA. Trimming removed 5 bases from V and 4 bases from J; junction bases left unmatched: 5. CDR3 size: 15 residues. Here the CDR3 reads CASSPTGAGANVLTF. Here the CDR3 DNA reads TGTGCCAGCAGCCCTACAGGGGCAGGGGCCAACGTCCTGACTTTC.

This chain links TRBV2 with TRBJ2-1; D ambiguous. The CDR3 is made up of 14 amino acids. The germline V gene has CDR1 SNHLY and CDR2 FYNNEI. V was pared by 6 bases and J by 1 base, with 10 bases between. The chain's CDR3 is CASRGRRSYNEQFF. The CDR3 DNA is TGTGCCAGCAGGGGCCGTAGATCCTACAATGAGCAGTTCTTC. Full variable domain (missing parts from reference TRBV2 and TRBJ2-1): EPEVTQTPSHQVTQMGQEVILRCVPISNHLYFYWYRQILGQKVEFLVSFYNNEISEKSEIFDDQFSVERPDGSNFTLKIRSTKLEDSAMYFCASRGRRSYNEQFFGPGTRLTVL.

The rearrangement joins TRBV5-1 to TRBJ1-2; maybe TRBD1 (6 bases). This CDR3 is 13 amino acids long. The germline V and J ends were trimmed by 1 base and 5 bases, with 9 bases remaining between them. Per the germline V gene, CDR1 is SGHRS and CDR2 is YFSETQ. The CDR3 DNA is TGCGCCAGCAGCTTGAAAACAGGGTATGGCTACACCTTC. It is translated as CASSLKTGYGYTF.

The rearrangement links TRBV29-1 to TRBJ1-1; no definite D call. Germline V gene data show CDR1 as SQVTM and CDR2 as ANQGSEA. The CDR3 has 11 residues. Trimming left V 7 bases short and J 0 bases short, with 6 bases between. The CDR3 reads CSGRLNTEAFF. The CDR3 coding sequence is TGCAGCGGGAGATTGAACACTGAAGCTTTCTTT. Drawing the rest from reference TRBV29-1 and TRBJ1-1, the complete variable domain is SAVISQKPSRDICQRGTSLTIQCQVDSQVTMMFWYRQQPGQSLTLIATANQGSEATYESGFVIDKFPISRPNLTFSTLTVSNMSPEDSSIYLCSGRLNTEAFFGQGTRLTVV.

This clone has more than one count but fewer than ten. The gene calls are TRBV11-2 and TRBJ2-3; TRBD2 aligns across 10 bases. J gave up 3 bases and V 4 bases, and 7 bases lay outside the gene matches. CDR3 length: 16 amino acids. The germline CDR1 and CDR2 sequences are SGHAT and FQNNGV. In DNA form, the CDR3 reads TGTGCCAGCAGCTCGGGACTAGCGAGATATACAGATACGCAGTATTTT. Amino acid sequence: CASSSGLARYTDTQYF. The full variable domain, with the rest looked up from reference TRBV11-2 and TRBJ2-3, is EAGVAQSPRYKIIEKRQSVAFWCNPISGHATLYWYQQILGQGPKLLIQFQNNGVVDDSQLPKDRFSAERLKGVDSTLKIQPAKLEDSAVYLCASSSGLARYTDTQYFGPGTRLTVL.

The rearrangement joins TRBV6-5 to TRBJ2-3; D ambiguous. Germline CDR1 MNHEY, CDR2 SVGAGI. Trimming removed 8 bases at V and 6 bases at J, with 15 bases between. The length of the CDR3 is 13 residues. The CDR3 is CASGLADADTQYF. The CDR3 region has the DNA TGTGCCAGCGGCCTCGCGGATGCGGATACGCAGTATTTT.

The CDR3 spells CASSRGQGGSRNTIYF. The CDR3, as DNA: TGTGCCAGCAGCCGGGGACAGGGAGGTAGTAGAAACACCATATATTTT. The rearrangement links TRBV9 to TRBJ1-3; TRBD1 matches at 9 bases. The germline V gene has CDR1 SGDLS and CDR2 YYNGEE. Losses at the gene ends were 4 bases for V and 5 bases for J; bases not matched to a gene: 10. The CDR3 sequence is 16 residues long.

V gene TRBV27 combines with J gene TRBJ2-1, with 13 positions matching TRBD2. CDR3 size: 14 residues. V dropped 5 bases and J dropped 8; count of bases not matched to a gene: 3. The germline V gene has CDR1 MNHEY and CDR2 SMNVEV (reference sequence). CDR3 sequence reads: CASSGGTSGDEQFF. As DNA, the CDR3 is TGTGCCAGCAGTGGTGGGACTAGCGGGGATGAGCAGTTCTTC.

V and J are TRBV6-1 and TRBJ1-2; D remains unclear. This CDR3 contains 14 residues. Germline CDR1 MNHNS, CDR2 SASEGT. V was shortened by 1 base and J by 5 bases, with 11 bases between the two germline ends. The CDR3 protein is CASSEGSATYGYTF. CDR3 nucleotides: TGTGCCAGCAGTGAAGGATCTGCTACTTATGGCTACACCTTC.

This sequence joins TRBV9 and TRBJ2-7; 7 nucleotides align to TRBD1. CDR1 SGDLS and CDR2 YYNGEE come from the germline V gene. This CDR3 is 14 amino acids long. J was trimmed by 3 bases and V by 0 bases; bases with no gene match: 3. The CDR3 loop is CASSVGAGGYEQYF. The CDR3 DNA follows: TGTGCCAGCAGCGTAGGGGCAGGGGGCTACGAGCAGTACTTC.

Concerning this clone: The same CDR3 can be traced to other DNA sequences in this sample. The chain couples TRBV27 to TRBJ1-1, with a tentative D call TRBD1 (6 bases). The V and J ends lost 3 bases and 1 base respectively, with 6 bases between them. Germline V CDR1 and CDR2: MNHEY, SMNVEV (reference sequence). CDR3 length: 13 residues. CDR3 region: CASSLGQNTEAFF. The CDR3 DNA follows: TGTGCCAGCAGTTTGGGACAGAACACTGAAGCTTTCTTT.

In DNA form, the CDR3 reads TGTGCCAGCCTGCCCGGCCGCGGAAACTCCTACAATGAGCAGTTCTTC. It encodes CASLPGRGNSYNEQFF. This rearrangement joins TRBV2 to TRBJ2-1; D is unresolved. The CDR3 covers 16 residues. V lost 8 bases and J lost 0, with 17 bases in between. Germline V gene data show CDR1 as SNHLY and CDR2 as FYNNEI.

This clone was seen a handful of times. The V call is TRBV27, the J call TRBJ1-5; TRBD1 aligns across 8 bases. The V gene's germline CDR1 is MNHEY and CDR2 SMNVEV (reference sequence). This CDR3 contains 14 residues. J lost 4 bases, V lost 5 bases, and 4 bases had no gene match. The CDR3 coding sequence is TGTGCCAGCAGTGACAGGGGAGGGAATCAGCCCCAGCATTTT. Its translation: CASSDRGGNQPQHF.

The chain couples TRBV27 to TRBJ1-1; D uncertain. The V and J ends lost 1 base and 1 base respectively, with 10 bases between them. This CDR3 spans 15 amino acids. Germline assignment: CDR1 MNHEY and CDR2 SMNVEV (reference sequence). The DNA of the CDR3 is TGTGCCAGCAGTTTATGGGGAGGTGGGAACACTGAAGCTTTCTTT. Translation: CASSLWGGGNTEAFF.

The CDR3 loop is CASSSRRARGYNEQFF. For the CDR3, the DNA is TGTGCCAGCAGCTCCCGGAGAGCTCGGGGCTACAATGAGCAGTTCTTC. The chain recombines TRBV7-2 with TRBJ2-1, with D possibly TRBD2 on 5 matching bases. The CDR3 sequence is 16 residues long. Looked up from germline, CDR1 is SGHTA and CDR2 is FQGNSA. V gave up 4 bases and J gave up 3 bases, with 16 bases separating them.

The CDR3 is CASSLRTGTSGNTIYF. As DNA, the CDR3 is TGTGCCAGCAGTTTGCGGACAGGGACCTCTGGAAACACCATATATTTT. The V and J genes are TRBV28 and TRBJ1-3, with 8 bases that match TRBD1. The CDR3 length is 16 residues. The germline gives CDR1 MDHEN, CDR2 SYDVKM. With V trimmed by 3 bases and J by 0 bases, 4 bases remained unmatched.

The chain has TRBV29-1 and TRBJ2-7, with 9 bases lining up with TRBD2. This CDR3 is 14 amino acids long. The V segment lost 8 bases and the J segment 0 bases; nucleotides outside the gene matches: 8. Germline CDR1 and CDR2: SQVTM and ANQGSEA. The CDR3 reads CSHASGRNSYEQYF. The CDR3 DNA reads TGCAGCCACGCGAGCGGGAGGAACTCCTACGAGCAGTACTTC.

The chain links TRBV7-9 to TRBJ2-7; 9 bases are shared with TRBD1. V lost 5 bases, J lost 6 bases, and 5 bases stayed unmatched. This CDR3 comprises 13 residues. Looked up from germline, CDR1 is SEHNR and CDR2 is FQNEAQ (reference sequence). CDR3 nucleotide sequence: TGTGCCAGCAGCCCCCGGGACAGGGTCGAGCAGTACTTC. Encoded protein: CASSPRDRVEQYF.

V gene TRBV7-8 combines with J gene TRBJ1-1; a possible D gene is TRBD1 (6 bases). V was shortened by 1 base and J by 1 base, with 7 bases between the two germline ends. Germline CDR1 and CDR2: SGHVS and FQNEAQ. CDR3 size: 14 residues. In DNA, the CDR3 is TGTGCCAGCAGCTTAGAGGGGGAGAACACTGAAGCTTTCTTT. This sequence encodes CASSLEGENTEAFF.

This chain links TRBV6-1 with TRBJ2-2; no clear D gene. This CDR3 region has 11 residues. CDR1 and CDR2 (germline): MNHNS, SASEGT. V dropped 3 bases and J dropped 9 bases, with 5 bases sitting between them. CDR3 nucleotide sequence: TGTGCCAGCAGTGACCTAAGGGAGCTGTTTTTT. As protein: CASSDLRELFF.

V gene TRBV11-2 combines with J gene TRBJ2-7; D possibly corresponds to TRBD1 (6 bases). The germline V and J ends were trimmed by 5 bases and 2 bases, with 16 bases remaining between them. CDR3 size: 15 residues. Germline CDR1 is SGHAT and CDR2 is FQNNGV. CDR3 bases: TGTGCCAGCAGCCGGTCTGTAGGGGGTACCTACGAGCAGTACTTC. This encodes CASSRSVGGTYEQYF.

The chain combines TRBV5-6 with TRBJ1-1; D call uncertain. V lost 0 bases and J lost 7, with 7 bases in between. This CDR3 is 12 amino acids long. CDR1 is SGHDT, CDR2 YYEEEE, per germline. This chain's CDR3 is CASSLATGEAFF. As DNA, the CDR3 is TGTGCCAGCAGCTTGGCTACCGGTGAAGCTTTCTTT. The full variable domain, its missing parts supplied by reference TRBV5-6 and TRBJ1-1, is DAGVTQSPTHLIKTRGQQVTLRCSPKSGHDTVSWYQQALGQGPQFIFQYYEEEERQRGNFPDRFSGHQFPNYSSELNVNALLLGDSALYLCASSLATGEAFFGQGTRLTVV.

This sequence joins TRBV7-3 and TRBJ2-1; TRBD2 aligns across 14 bases. Germline loops: CDR1 SGHTA, CDR2 FQGTGA. The CDR3 extends over 15 amino acids. V lost 3 bases and J lost 8; bases outside the gene matches: 3. The CDR3 reads CASSFGTSGSDEQFF. CDR3 nucleotide sequence: TGTGCCAGCAGCTTCGGGACTAGCGGGAGCGATGAGCAGTTCTTC.

On this clone itself: Distinct nucleotide sequences in the sample also encode this CDR3. The chain couples TRBV27 to TRBJ2-7; TRBD2 agrees at 7 bases. Germline V CDR1 and CDR2: MNHEY, SMNVEV (reference sequence). V shed 4 bases and J 2 bases; nucleotides not matched to a gene: 5. The CDR3 sequence is 14 residues long. For the CDR3, the DNA is TGTGCCAGCAGTTCATCGGGAGGCCCCTACGAGCAGTACTTC. As protein: CASSSSGGPYEQYF.

This chain joins TRBV5-1 and TRBJ2-1, with 13 bases matching TRBD2. V was pared by 1 base and J by 5 bases, with 3 bases of the junction left unmatched. CDR1 SGHRS and CDR2 YFSETQ come from the germline V gene. The CDR3 is 16 residues long. CDR3 region: CASSLQTSGRNNEQFF. CDR3 bases: TGCGCCAGCAGCTTGCAGACTAGCGGGAGGAACAATGAGCAGTTCTTC.

This chain joins TRBV6-6 and TRBJ1-1; perhaps TRBD1 as D (6 bases). The germline gives CDR1 MNHNY, CDR2 SVGAGI (reference sequence). Trimming removed 4 bases from V and 6 bases from J, with 9 bases in between. The CDR3 runs 12 residues. The CDR3 bases are TGTGCCAGCAGTTCCCCAGGGGCTGAAGCTTTCTTT. Its translation: CASSSPGAEAFF.

The rearrangement uses TRBV27 and TRBJ2-2; D possibly corresponds to TRBD2 (6 bases). Trimming shortened V by 2 bases and J by 5 bases, and 12 bases separated the two germline ends. Germline CDR1 reads MNHEY; CDR2 reads SMNVEV (reference sequence). This CDR3 is 15 amino acids long. CDR3: CASSLGRPPTGELFF. CDR3 bases: TGTGCCAGCAGTTTAGGGAGGCCGCCTACCGGGGAGCTGTTTTTT.